These 19 T cell receptor beta chains were sequenced from one sample in a study of cytomegalovirus exposure and HLA in healthy donors. 13 Jbeta primers and 60 Vbeta primers were used for the PCR. Data came from immunoSEQ multiplex PCR; TCRdb stores just in-frame clones and leaves some out. The sample gives under 200,000 clones, approximately 81% of which show up once; 1% to 1.5% is in the top ten. Input material: PBMCs. These receptors came from a man aged 45-65 years in good health and CMV-seropositive.

The chain is built from TRBV30 and TRBJ2-5; 13 nucleotides agree with TRBD2. J lost 5 bases, V lost 5 bases, and 5 bases had no gene match. Germline values: CDR1 GTSNPN, CDR2 SVGIG (reference sequence). The CDR3 spans 14 residues. The CDR3: CAWGTSGAVETQYF. The CDR3 coding sequence is TGTGCCTGGGGGACTAGCGGGGCGGTGGAGACCCAGTACTTC.

The chain uses TRBV5-8 and TRBJ2-7, with 7 bases fitting TRBD1. The germline V gene encodes CDR1 SGHTS and CDR2 YDEGEE. The CDR3 consists of 14 residues. V dropped 4 bases and J dropped 12; count of bases not matched to a gene: 16. CDR3 DNA: TGTGCCAGCAGCCCGGGACAGACAGGACGAGGGGGGTACTTC. Translated, it gives CASSPGQTGRGGYF.

This chain links TRBV29-1 with TRBJ2-7; D is perhaps TRBD2 (6 bases). Germline V gene data show CDR1 as SQVTM and CDR2 as ANQGSEA. Trimming left V 5 bases short and J 7 bases short, with 15 bases between. The CDR3 has 12 residues. Written as DNA, the CDR3 is TGCAGCGTTCAAACTAGCCGGGTTGAGCAGTACTTC. Its translation is CSVQTSRVEQYF.

This chain joins TRBV6-5 and TRBJ1-2; D might be TRBD1 (6 bases). This CDR3 is 14 amino acids long. CDR1 and CDR2 (germline): MNHEY, SVGAGI. Trimming pared 8 bases from V and 4 bases from J, leaving 17 bases between. CDR3 loop: CASGKGQLSYGYTF. DNA of the CDR3: TGTGCCAGCGGGAAAGGACAGCTCTCCTATGGCTACACCTTC.

The chain recombines TRBV27 with TRBJ2-3, with TRBD2 as a possible D gene (6 bases). This CDR3 comprises 15 residues. From germline, CDR1 is MNHEY and CDR2 SMNVEV (reference sequence). Trimming took off 6 bases at V and 4 bases at J, with 17 bases between the two ends. CDR3 protein: CASRLLLATADTQYF. For the CDR3, the DNA is TGTGCCAGCAGGCTACTTCTAGCGACGGCAGATACGCAGTATTTT.

This sequence joins TRBV2 and TRBJ1-5, with 8 bases fitting TRBD1. The germline V gene has CDR1 SNHLY and CDR2 FYNNEI. After removal of 7 bases from V and 7 bases from J, the junction contained 9 bases not matched to a gene. The CDR3 runs 14 residues. CDR3 nucleotide sequence: TGTGCCAGCACCACAGGGGGACCGGGGCAGCCCCAGCATTTT. This sequence encodes CASTTGGPGQPQHF.

The CDR3: CASSYLGGSGTDTQYF. The CDR3 DNA reads TGTGCCAGCAGTTATCTCGGAGGGAGTGGCACAGATACGCAGTATTTT. V and J are TRBV6-5 and TRBJ2-3; a weak D match, TRBD2 (6 bases). CDR1 and CDR2 from the germline V gene are MNHEY and SVGAGI. V gave up 3 bases and J gave up 1 base, with 14 bases separating them. The CDR3 extends over 16 amino acids.

This chain joins TRBV20-1 and TRBJ2-7; 8 nucleotides line up with TRBD1. The junction had 3 bases not matched to a gene; V was cut back by 8 bases and J by 3 bases. The V gene's germline CDR1 is DFQATT and CDR2 SNEGSKA (reference sequence). The CDR3 spans 11 residues. The CDR3 region is CSSDRGYEQYF. DNA for the CDR3: TGCAGTTCTGACAGGGGCTACGAGCAGTACTTC.

The chain couples TRBV5-4 to TRBJ2-3; 8 nucleotides agree with TRBD2. V shed 8 bases, J shed 0 bases, and the junction held 2 bases outside the gene matches. In germline, CDR1 is SGHNT, CDR2 YYREEE (reference sequence). The CDR3 totals 13 residues. CDR3: CASRTSSTDTQYF. Here the CDR3 DNA reads TGTGCCAGTCGGACTAGCAGCACAGATACGCAGTATTTT.

The rearrangement uses TRBV19 and TRBJ1-5; 9 bases align to TRBD1. Germline V gives CDR1 LNHDA, CDR2 SQIVND (reference sequence). The CDR3 is made up of 18 amino acids. J lost 0 bases, V lost 6 bases, and 12 bases had no gene match. The CDR3 bases are TGTGCCAGTAGCTTGGGCCTGGACAGGGGATATAGCAATCAGCCCCAGCATTTT. It yields the protein CASSLGLDRGYSNQPQHF. The variable domain in full, with the rest retrieved from reference TRBV19 and TRBJ1-5, is DGGITQSPKYLFRKEGQNVTLSCEQNLNHDAMYWYRQDPGQGLRLIYYSQIVNDFQKGDIAEGYSVSREKKESFPLTVTSAQKNPTAFYLCASSLGLDRGYSNQPQHFGDGTRLSIL.

The chain carries TRBV5-1 and TRBJ1-1, with TRBD1 as a possible D gene (6 bases). V dropped 3 bases and J dropped 5 bases, with 17 bases sitting between them. Germline assignment: CDR1 SGHRS and CDR2 YFSETQ. The CDR3 has 15 residues. CDR3 in amino acids: CASSSPFRGSTEAFF. The CDR3 DNA reads TGCGCCAGCAGCTCTCCCTTCAGGGGTTCTACTGAAGCTTTCTTT. Looking up the rest from reference TRBV5-1 and TRBJ1-1 gives the full variable domain: KAGVTQTPRYLIKTRGQQVTLSCSPISGHRSVSWYQQTPGQGLQFLFEYFSETQRNKGNFPGRFSGRQFSNSRSEMNVSTLELGDSALYLCASSSPFRGSTEAFFGQGTRLTVV.

The rearrangement joins TRBV9 to TRBJ2-2; 10 nucleotides line up with TRBD1. CDR1 and CDR2 from the germline V gene are SGDLS and YYNGEE. CDR3 length equals 15 residues. V was clipped by 4 bases and J by 5 bases; unmatched bases: 5. The CDR3: CASSRQGARTGELFF. In nucleotides, the CDR3 is TGTGCCAGCAGCCGACAGGGGGCGAGAACCGGGGAGCTGTTTTTT.

The gene calls are TRBV4-1 and TRBJ1-3; TRBD1 is a possible D gene (5 bases). Germline-derived CDR1 and CDR2 are MGHRA and YSYEKL. CDR3 size: 16 residues. V lost 2 bases and J 4 bases, leaving 15 bases between the germline ends. CDR3 in amino acids: CASSQYPRAEGNTIYF. The CDR3, as DNA: TGCGCCAGCAGCCAATACCCCAGGGCAGAGGGAAACACCATATATTTT.

The J gene is TRBJ1-2, the V gene TRBV29-1; D is possibly TRBD1 (6 bases). The germline gives CDR1 SQVTM, CDR2 ANQGSEA. Trimming took off 6 bases at V and 8 bases at J, with 13 bases between the two ends. The CDR3 loop spans 11 amino acids. The CDR3 is CSVPTGRGYTF. CDR3 nucleotides: TGCAGCGTCCCTACAGGGAGAGGCTACACCTTC.

V usage is TRBV5-5 and J usage is TRBJ1-4; D call uncertain. The germline V gene has CDR1 SGHKS and CDR2 YYEKEE (reference sequence). The CDR3 runs to 14 residues. V gave up 2 bases and J gave up 2 bases, with 7 bases separating them. The CDR3 DNA reads as TGTGCCAGCAGCTTCGGAGACACTAATGAAAAACTGTTTTTT. As protein: CASSFGDTNEKLFF. Together with reference TRBV5-5 and TRBJ1-4, the CDR3 gives the full variable domain: DAGVTQSPTHLIKTRGQQVTLRCSPISGHKSVSWYQQVLGQGPQFIFQYYEKEERGRGNFPDRFSARQFPNYSSELNVNALLLGDSALYLCASSFGDTNEKLFFGSGTQLSVL.

For the CDR3, the DNA is TGTGCCAGCAGCCTCCGGGACAGGACGCCAGATACGCAGTATTTT. The encoded protein is CASSLRDRTPDTQYF. The chain has TRBV5-5 and TRBJ2-3, with TRBD1 identical over 8 bases. Losses at the gene ends were 4 bases for V and 4 bases for J; bases not matched to a gene: 8. The CDR3 is 15 amino acids. Per the germline V gene, CDR1 is SGHKS and CDR2 is YYEKEE (reference sequence).

The CDR3: CASSVASSGGYNEQFF. In DNA, the CDR3 is TGTGCCAGCAGCGTAGCATCTAGCGGGGGGTACAATGAGCAGTTCTTC. This sequence joins TRBV9 and TRBJ2-1, with TRBD2 matching over 11 bases. This CDR3 has 16 residues. Looked up from germline, CDR1 is SGDLS and CDR2 is YYNGEE. J was trimmed by 4 bases and V by 0 bases; bases with no gene match: 3.

The V call is TRBV9, the J call TRBJ2-3; the match to TRBD2 covers 13 bases. V lost 5 bases to trimming and J lost 3 bases; unmatched junction nucleotides: 6. CDR3 length: 16 residues. Germline V gene lookup returns CDR1 SGDLS and CDR2 YYNGEE. The CDR3 nucleotides read TGTGCCAGCAGTGGGACTAGCGGGAAGGGAACAGATACGCAGTATTTT. It is translated as CASSGTSGKGTDTQYF.

The chain links TRBV7-2 to TRBJ2-7; perhaps TRBD1 as D (6 bases). With 1 base removed from V and 2 bases from J, the gap between germline ends came to 12 bases. From germline, CDR1 is SGHTA and CDR2 FQGNSA. This CDR3 is 15 amino acids long. This chain's CDR3 is CASSLDPGAPYEQYF. The DNA of the CDR3 is TGTGCCAGCAGCTTAGATCCAGGGGCGCCCTACGAGCAGTACTTC.